These 2 T cell receptor beta chains were all obtained from the same sample, sequenced in a study of cytomegalovirus exposure and HLA in healthy donors. Vbeta (60) and Jbeta (13) primers were used in the PCR. Assay used: immunoSEQ multiplex PCR; TCRdb lists only in-frame clones, some missing. This table lists over 150,000 clones. The sequencing sample was made of PBMCs. The receptors derive from a boy between 10 and 17 years old in good health and CMV-seronegative.

This chain links TRBV19 with TRBJ1-1; D not resolved. The CDR3 totals 14 residues. Germline V CDR1 and CDR2: LNHDA, SQIVND (reference sequence). Trimming took off 5 bases at V and 4 bases at J, with 14 bases between the two ends. CDR3 protein: CASSPSRRSTEAFF. The CDR3 bases are TGTGCCAGTAGTCCCTCCCGGAGGTCCACTGAAGCTTTCTTT.

This sequence joins TRBV7-3 and TRBJ1-2; 7 nucleotides align to TRBD1. This CDR3 is 13 amino acids long. Germline V gives CDR1 SGHTA, CDR2 FQGTGA. Trimming cost V 9 bases and J 3 bases; bases outside gene matches: 7. CDR3 coding DNA: TGTGCCAGGAGGACAGGATTGCACTATGGCTACACCTTC. Residues: CARRTGLHYGYTF.